These 2 T cell receptor beta chains share one sample of origin, sequenced in a study of T cells in Graves' hyperthyroidism and ophthalmopathy. From RNA transcripts, TCR beta CDR3 regions were amplified. The TCR CDR3 first-round RT-PCR relied on the HTBI primer set. TCRdb reanalysed the multiplex PCR reads using MiXCR and keeps one entry per CDR3 protein. The sample yields approximately 700,000 distinct CDR3 sequences, 15% to 20% seen once. Sequenced sample: blood. These receptors came from a man aged 18 to 35 with Graves' hyperthyroidism.

There are a few counts of this clonotype. The rearrangement joins TRBV2 to TRBJ2-5; perhaps TRBD1 as D (5 bases). Trimming left V 7 bases short and J 2 bases short, with 14 bases between. CDR1 and CDR2 from the germline V gene are SNHLY and FYNNEI. The CDR3 has 14 amino acids. CDR3 protein: CASKRTTLQETQYF. Written as DNA, the CDR3 is TGTGCCAGCAAAAGGACAACTTTACAAGAGACCCAGTACTTC. The whole variable domain, remainder taken from reference TRBV2 and TRBJ2-5, is EPEVTQTPSHQVTQMGQEVILRCVPISNHLYFYWYRQILGQKVEFLVSFYNNEISEKSEIFDDQFSVERPDGSNFTLKIRSTKLEDSAMYFCASKRTTLQETQYFGPGTRLLVL.

Worth noting for this clonotype: A much larger clonotype is one base distant, so this may be a read error. The V call is TRBV20-1, the J call TRBJ2-1, with D perhaps TRBD2 (7 bases). With 0 bases removed from V and 6 bases from J, the gap between germline ends came to 9 bases. Germline V gene lookup returns CDR1 DFQATT and CDR2 SNEGSKA (reference sequence). This CDR3 comprises 13 residues. CDR3 amino acids: CSARERGPNEQFF. The DNA of the CDR3 is TGCAGTGCTAGAGAGCGGGGGCCCAATGAGCAGTTCTTC.